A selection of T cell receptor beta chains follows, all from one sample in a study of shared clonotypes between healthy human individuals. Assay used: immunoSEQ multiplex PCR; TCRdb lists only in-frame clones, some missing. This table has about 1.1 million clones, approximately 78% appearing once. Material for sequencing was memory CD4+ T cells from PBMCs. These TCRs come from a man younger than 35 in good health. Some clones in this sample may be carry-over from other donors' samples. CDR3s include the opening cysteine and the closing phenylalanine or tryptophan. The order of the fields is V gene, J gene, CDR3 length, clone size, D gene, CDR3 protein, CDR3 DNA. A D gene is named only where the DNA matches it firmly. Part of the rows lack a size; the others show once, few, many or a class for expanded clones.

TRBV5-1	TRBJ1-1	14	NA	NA	CASSSRTGERVAFF	TGCGCCAGCAGCTCCCGGACTGGCGAGCGAGTAGCTTTCTTT
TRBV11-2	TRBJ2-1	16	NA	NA	CASSLSRGPSYNEQFF	TGTGCCAGCAGCTTATCACGGGGGCCCTCCTACAATGAGCAGTTCTTC
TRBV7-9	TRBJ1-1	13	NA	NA	CASSPRGTFEAFF	TGTGCCAGCAGCCCAAGGGGTACGTTTGAAGCTTTCTTT
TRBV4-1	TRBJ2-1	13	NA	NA	CASSPGLWNEQFF	TGCGCCAGCAGCCCGGGACTCTGGAATGAGCAGTTCTTC
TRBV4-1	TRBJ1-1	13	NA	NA	CASSPRYDTEAFF	TGCGCCAGCAGCCCTCGGTATGACACTGAAGCTTTCTTT
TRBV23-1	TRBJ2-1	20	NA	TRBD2	CASSPMDGLAGPISVNEQFF	TGCGCCAGCAGTCCCATGGATGGACTAGCGGGACCCATTTCGGTCAATGAGCAGTTCTTC
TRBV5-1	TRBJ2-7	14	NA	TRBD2	CASSDGTSGYEQYF	TGCGCCAGCAGCGACGGGACTAGCGGCTACGAGCAGTACTTC
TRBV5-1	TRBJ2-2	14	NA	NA	CASSSALVAGELFF	TGCGCCAGCAGCTCAGCCTTAGTCGCCGGGGAGCTGTTTTTT
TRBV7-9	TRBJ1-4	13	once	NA	CASSLYKNEKLFF	TGTGCCAGCAGCTTATACAAGAATGAAAAACTGTTTTTT
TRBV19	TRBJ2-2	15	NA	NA	CASLSLTLNTGELFF	TGTGCCAGCTTAAGTCTCACACTGAACACCGGGGAGCTGTTTTTT
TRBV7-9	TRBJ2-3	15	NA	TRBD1	CASSLGTGSADTQYF	TGTGCCAGCAGCTTGGGGACAGGGAGTGCAGATACGCAGTATTTT
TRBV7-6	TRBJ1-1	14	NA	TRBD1	CASSSDRGTTEAFF	TGTGCCAGCAGCTCGGACAGGGGCACCACTGAAGCTTTCTTT
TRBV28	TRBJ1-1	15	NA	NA	CASTKGPSRVTEAFF	TGTGCCAGCACTAAAGGACCGTCACGGGTGACTGAAGCTTTCTTT
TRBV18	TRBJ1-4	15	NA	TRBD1	CASSQSTGGTEKLFF	TGTGCCAGCTCACAATCGACAGGGGGAACTGAAAAACTGTTTTTT
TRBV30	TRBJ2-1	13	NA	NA	CAWSSDSYNEQFF	TGTGCCTGGAGTTCCGATAGCTACAATGAGCAGTTCTTC
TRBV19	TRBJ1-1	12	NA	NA	CASRGGWTEAFF	TGTGCCAGTCGGGGGGGATGGACTGAAGCTTTCTTT
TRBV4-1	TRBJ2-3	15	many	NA	CASSLSPASTDTQYF	TGCGCCAGCAGCCTAAGTCCCGCTAGCACAGATACGCAGTATTTT
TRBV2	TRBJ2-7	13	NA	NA	CASETGISYEQYF	TGTGCCAGCGAAACAGGGATCTCCTACGAGCAGTACTTC
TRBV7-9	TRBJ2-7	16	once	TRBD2	CASSFGGGRATYEQYF	TGTGCCAGCAGCTTTGGTGGCGGGAGGGCCACGTACGAGCAGTACTTC
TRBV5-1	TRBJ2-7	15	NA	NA	CASSLEDPSSYEQYF	TGCGCCAGCAGCTTGGAGGACCCAAGCTCCTACGAGCAGTACTTC
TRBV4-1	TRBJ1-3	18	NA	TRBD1	CASSQDQNRGPFGNTIYF	TGCGCCAGCAGCCAAGATCAAAACAGGGGGCCATTTGGAAACACCATATATTTT
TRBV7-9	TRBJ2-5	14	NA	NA	CASSVGGGQETQYF	TGTGCCAGCAGCGTAGGAGGTGGCCAAGAGACCCAGTACTTC
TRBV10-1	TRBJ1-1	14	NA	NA	CASSQGGANTEAFF	TGCGCCAGCAGCCAGGGCGGGGCGAACACTGAAGCTTTCTTT
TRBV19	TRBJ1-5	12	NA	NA	CASSFIYQPQHF	TGTGCCAGTAGTTTTATATATCAGCCCCAGCATTTT
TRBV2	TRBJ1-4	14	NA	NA	CASSRSQGLQKLFF	TGTGCCAGCAGTAGGAGTCAGGGCCTCCAGAAACTGTTTTTT
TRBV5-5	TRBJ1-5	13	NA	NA	CASSSLGDQPQHF	TGTGCCAGCAGCTCCCTAGGGGATCAGCCCCAGCATTTT
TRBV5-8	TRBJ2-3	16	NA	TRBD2	CASSLVVAGVGNTQYF	TGTGCCAGCAGCTTGGTTGTAGCGGGAGTCGGGAATACGCAGTATTTT
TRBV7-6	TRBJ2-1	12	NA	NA	CASSRSYNEQFF	TGTGCCAGCAGTCGGTCCTACAATGAGCAGTTCTTC
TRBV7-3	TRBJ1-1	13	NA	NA	CASSGGTMTEAFF	TGTGCCAGCAGCGGCGGGACTATGACTGAAGCTTTCTTT
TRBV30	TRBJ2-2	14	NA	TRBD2	CAWTGTSWTGELFF	TGTGCCTGGACCGGGACTAGTTGGACCGGGGAGCTGTTTTTT
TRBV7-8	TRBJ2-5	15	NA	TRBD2	CASSSRLAVQETQYF	TGTGCCAGCAGCTCCCGACTAGCGGTCCAAGAGACCCAGTACTTC
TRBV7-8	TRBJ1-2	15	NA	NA	CASSARVGPGYGYTF	TGTGCCAGCAGCGCACGTGTGGGGCCAGGGTATGGCTACACCTTC
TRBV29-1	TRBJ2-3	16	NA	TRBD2	CSVRTSFSGGTDTQYF	TGCAGCGTTCGGACTAGCTTCTCGGGCGGCACAGATACGCAGTATTTT
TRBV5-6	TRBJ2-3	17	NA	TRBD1	CASSPGTGDWIADTQYF	TGTGCCAGCAGCCCGGGGACAGGGGATTGGATAGCAGATACGCAGTATTTT
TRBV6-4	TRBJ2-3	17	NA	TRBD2	CASKRLAGGTSTDTQYF	TGTGCCAGCAAACGGCTAGCGGGAGGAACCAGCACAGATACGCAGTATTTT
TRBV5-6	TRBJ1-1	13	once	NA	CASSLRGANGAFF	TGTGCCAGCAGCTTGCGGGGGGCAAATGGAGCTTTCTTT
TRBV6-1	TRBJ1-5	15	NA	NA	CASSAPGTANQPQHF	TGTGCCAGCAGTGCTCCCGGGACGGCAAATCAGCCCCAGCATTTT
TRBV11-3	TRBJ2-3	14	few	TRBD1	CASSSGQGPDTQYF	TGTGCCAGCAGCTCCGGACAGGGACCAGATACGCAGTATTTT
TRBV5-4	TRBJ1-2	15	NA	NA	CASSLDRTRNYGYTF	TGTGCCAGCAGCTTGGACAGAACAAGGAACTATGGCTACACCTTC
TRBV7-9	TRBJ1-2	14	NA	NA	CASSLATGYYGYTF	TGTGCCAGCAGCTTAGCCACAGGGTACTATGGCTACACCTTC
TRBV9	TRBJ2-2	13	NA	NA	CASRRELAGELFF	TGTGCCAGCAGACGGGAGTTGGCCGGGGAGCTGTTTTTT
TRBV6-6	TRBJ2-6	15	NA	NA	CASSFSSSGANVLTF	TGTGCCAGCAGTTTTTCTAGCTCTGGGGCCAACGTCCTGACTTTC
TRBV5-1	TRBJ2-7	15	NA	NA	CASSLGRGPSYEQYF	TGCGCCAGCAGCTTGGGGCGGGGCCCTTCCTACGAGCAGTACTTC
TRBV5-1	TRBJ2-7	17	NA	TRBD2	CASSWGLAESLLYEQYF	TGCGCCAGCAGCTGGGGACTAGCGGAGAGCCTACTCTACGAGCAGTACTTC
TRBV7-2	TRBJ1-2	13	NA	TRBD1	CASGTGGFYGYTF	TGTGCCAGTGGGACAGGGGGGTTCTATGGCTACACCTTC
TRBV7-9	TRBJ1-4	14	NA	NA	CASSQVGVNEKLFF	TGTGCCAGCAGCCAGGTCGGGGTTAATGAAAAACTGTTTTTT